The following is a TCR beta chain sequence with its context. V was shortened by 7 bases and J by 0 bases, with 12 bases between the two germline ends. Germline loops: CDR1 SEHNR, CDR2 FQNEAQ (reference sequence). CDR3 length: 14 residues. This sample stems from a study of blood T cell repertoires in COVID-19. Across the whole study: COVID-19 samples collected from the United States, Italy and Spain covered acute and convalescent phases. T cells, B-cell-depleted T cells, or PBMCs provided the cDNA or gDNA that served as material.

In the source study's methods: Estimates of nucleated cell counts were drawn from the amplification of reference gene primers. The data were produced by immunoSEQ multiplex PCR, yet TCRdb's version contains in-frame clones alone and is incomplete. V, J and clone size reflect that table, while D and trimming were determined from the DNA. The profile shows approximately 100,000 clones, 75% to 85% of them singletons. The sequence was collected from a human donor in a cohort sampled during active COVID-19. The rearrangement links TRBV7-9 to TRBJ1-1; D is perhaps TRBD1 (6 bases). The sequenced sample was peripheral blood. The CDR3 sequence: CASILDSMNTEAFF. CDR3 DNA: TGTGCCAGCATCCTGGACAGTATGAACACTGAAGCTTTCTTT. The full variable domain, its missing parts supplied by reference TRBV7-9 and TRBJ1-1, is DTGVSQNPRHKITKRGQNVTFRCDPISEHNRLYWYRQTLGQGPEFLTYFQNEAQLEKSRLLSDRFSAERPKGSFSTLEIQRTEQGDSAMYLCASILDSMNTEAFFGQGTRLTVV.